The 7 T cell receptor beta chains below come from one sample, sequenced in a study of T-cell reconstitution after alpha-beta-depleted transplantation in children. For TCRbeta, the library was prepared with unique molecular identifiers. TCRdb fed the PCR reads into MiXCR, producing one record per CDR3 protein. The sample comprises 200,000 to 300,000 distinct CDR3 sequences, approximately 12% of which are singletons, and around 3% rests with the top ten. The sample here was PBMCs from the stem cell graft donor, taken from the stem cell graft. These TCRs come from a human donor who donated a stem cell graft to a child with acute lymphoblastic leukemia.

This clonotype was seen ten or more times. The chain uses TRBV29-1 and TRBJ2-7; 7 positions match TRBD1. The germline gives CDR1 SQVTM, CDR2 ANQGSEA. The CDR3 has 16 residues. Trimming at V came to 4 bases and at J to 2 bases, leaving 14 bases not matched to a gene. The CDR3 DNA reads TGCAGCGTTGTTATGATGTTTCGGGACAGACCCTACGAGCAGTACTTC. Amino acid sequence: CSVVMMFRDRPYEQYF.

This clonotype was detected many times. The genes are TRBV6-1 and TRBJ1-5, with D maybe TRBD1 (5 bases). The CDR3 totals 16 residues. The germline V gene has CDR1 MNHNS and CDR2 SASEGT. The V gene lost 6 bases and the J gene lost 5 bases, with 20 bases spanning the gap. This CDR3 reads CASRNLGGKVYQPQHF. The CDR3 DNA follows: TGTGCCAGCAGGAACCTTGGGGGTAAAGTTTATCAGCCCCAGCATTTT.

In regard to this clonotype: The junction and the germline gene differ at one end; a read error may be behind it. The J gene is TRBJ1-2, the V gene TRBV27; D not certain. Germline CDR1 reads MNHEY; CDR2 reads SMNVEV (reference sequence). This CDR3 spans 14 amino acids. The chain's CDR3 is CTSSLSGRRGGYTF. CDR3 DNA: TGTACCAGCAGTTTATCAGGCAGAAGAGGTGGCTACACCTTC.

This clonotype was seen repeatedly, ten times or more. The chain joins TRBV4-3 to TRBJ2-7; TRBD1 is a possible D gene (7 bases). CDR1 is LGHNA, CDR2 YSLEER, per germline. The CDR3 has 16 residues. V was cut by 1 base and J by 5 bases, with 18 bases left in between. CDR3 loop: CASSQVQGGIGDEQYF. CDR3 nucleotide sequence: TGCGCCAGCAGCCAAGTGCAGGGGGGCATCGGCGACGAGCAGTACTTC.

This clonotype was detected only a few times. CDR3 loop: CASSVAGTGKETQYF. The CDR3 DNA reads as TGTGCCAGCAGCGTTGCCGGGACAGGGAAAGAGACCCAGTACTTC. The V gene is TRBV9, the J gene TRBJ2-5, with 9 positions matching TRBD1. CDR3 length: 15 amino acids. Per germline, CDR1 SGDLS and CDR2 YYNGEE. The ends lost 2 bases at V and 3 bases at J; junction bases unmatched: 5.

In its sample, this clonotype was seen many times. This chain uses TRBV29-1 with TRBJ1-3; D is uncertain. The CDR3 loop spans 13 amino acids. Germline loops: CDR1 SQVTM, CDR2 ANQGSEA. Trimming left V 7 bases short and J 0 bases short, with 10 bases between. The CDR3 DNA follows: TGCAGCGCGAGACTGAGCTCTGGAAACACCATATATTTT. This gives the protein CSARLSSGNTIYF. Looking up the rest from reference TRBV29-1 and TRBJ1-3 gives the full variable domain: SAVISQKPSRDICQRGTSLTIQCQVDSQVTMMFWYRQQPGQSLTLIATANQGSEATYESGFVIDKFPISRPNLTFSTLTVSNMSPEDSSIYLCSARLSSGNTIYFGEGSWLTVV.

This clonotype was counted many times. The J gene is TRBJ1-6, the V gene TRBV7-2; D uncertain. Germline V CDR1 and CDR2: SGHTA, FQGNSA. There are 15 residues in the CDR3. V was shortened by 5 bases and J by 5 bases, with 13 bases between the two germline ends. Here the CDR3 reads CASSPRPTNNSPLHF. CDR3 nucleotides: TGTGCCAGCAGCCCCCGCCCCACCAATAATTCACCCCTCCACTTT.